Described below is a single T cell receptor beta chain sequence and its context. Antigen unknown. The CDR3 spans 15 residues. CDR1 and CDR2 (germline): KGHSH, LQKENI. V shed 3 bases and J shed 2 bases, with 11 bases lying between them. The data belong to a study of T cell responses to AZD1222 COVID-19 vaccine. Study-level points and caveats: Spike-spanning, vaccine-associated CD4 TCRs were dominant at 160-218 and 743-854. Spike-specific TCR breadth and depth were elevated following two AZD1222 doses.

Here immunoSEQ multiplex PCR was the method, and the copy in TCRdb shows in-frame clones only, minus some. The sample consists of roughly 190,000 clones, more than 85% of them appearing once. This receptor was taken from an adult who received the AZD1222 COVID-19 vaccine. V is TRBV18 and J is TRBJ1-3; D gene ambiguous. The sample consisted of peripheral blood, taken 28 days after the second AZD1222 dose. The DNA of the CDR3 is TGTGCCAGCTCACCCCGGGAGGCGGCTGGAAACACCATATATTTT. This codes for CASSPREAAGNTIYF.